These 30 T cell receptor beta chains originate from one sample sequenced in a study of OX40 agonist ivuxolimab in advanced cancers. Profiling relied on immunoSEQ multiplex PCR, and the TCRdb table lists in-frame clones only, not all of them. The table includes approximately 81,000 clones, roughly 91% detected once. The specimen was CD4+ or CD8+ T cells sorted from blood, collected in a trial of the OX40 agonist ivuxolimab. Receptor source: an adult with an advanced solid tumor such as melanoma, head and neck, liver or kidney cancer.

The chain joins TRBV7-3 to TRBJ2-7; D is possibly TRBD1 (5 bases). The ends were cut back, 0 bases at V and 1 base at J, with 10 bases in the middle. The CDR3 has 15 residues. Germline V lookup: CDR1 SGHTA, CDR2 FQGTGA. The CDR3 region has the DNA TGTGCCAGCAGCTTAACGTCTGGGGCGTCCTACGAGCAGTACTTC. Translation gives CASSLTSGASYEQYF.

This sequence joins TRBV7-2 and TRBJ1-6; D unresolved. The CDR3 is made up of 18 amino acids. V was cut by 6 bases and J by 3 bases, with 21 bases left in between. CDR1 is SGHTA and CDR2 is FQGNSA in the germline V gene. Here the CDR3 reads CASSFPGPKDFYNSPLHF. The CDR3 DNA sequence: TGTGCCAGCAGTTTCCCGGGCCCCAAGGACTTCTATAATTCACCCCTCCACTTT.

The V call is TRBV10-1, the J call TRBJ2-2; 8 bases align to TRBD1. Germline CDR1 is WNHNN and CDR2 is SYGVQD (reference sequence). J lost 7 bases, V lost 5 bases, and 15 bases had no gene match. The CDR3 is 17 amino acids. CDR3 nucleotide sequence: TGCGCCAGCAGTTCCACCGACAGGGGAAGTGGTGGCGGGGAGCTGTTTTTT. The encoded protein is CASSSTDRGSGGGELFF.

The chain is built from TRBV10-2 and TRBJ1-3, with no clear D. Germline CDR1 is WSHSY and CDR2 is SAAADI. The ends were cut back, 0 bases at V and 16 bases at J, with 16 bases in the middle. The CDR3 loop spans 13 amino acids. The DNA for the CDR3 is TGCGCCAGCAGTGAGTCCCTTCCATCGGCGGGGTATTTT. Its protein is CASSESLPSAGYF.

The rearrangement joins TRBV19 to TRBJ2-2; D call uncertain. The CDR3 runs to 14 residues. CDR1 and CDR2 (germline): LNHDA, SQIVND (reference sequence). Trimming cost V 10 bases and J 4 bases, with 16 bases left between them. DNA of the CDR3: TGTGCCACGAATCCCAAGGAACGCACCGGGGAGCTGTTTTTT. Protein sequence: CATNPKERTGELFF. Full variable domain (rest looked up from reference TRBV19 and TRBJ2-2): DGGITQSPKYLFRKEGQNVTLSCEQNLNHDAMYWYRQDPGQGLRLIYYSQIVNDFQKGDIAEGYSVSREKKESFPLTVTSAQKNPTAFYLCATNPKERTGELFFGEGSRLTVL.

The J gene is TRBJ2-1, the V gene TRBV9; possibly TRBD1 or TRBD2 for D (5 bases each). Trimming took off 3 bases at V and 5 bases at J, with 12 bases between the two ends. The CDR3 totals 14 residues. Looked up from germline, CDR1 is SGDLS and CDR2 is YYNGEE. The CDR3 protein is CASSAWGTDNEQFF. CDR3 DNA: TGTGCCAGCAGCGCCTGGGGGACGGACAATGAGCAGTTCTTC.

This chain joins TRBV7-9 and TRBJ2-7; TRBD1 agrees at 9 bases. This CDR3 comprises 14 residues. CDR1 and CDR2 (germline): SEHNR, FQNEAQ (reference sequence). Trimming at V came to 5 bases and at J to 4 bases, leaving 6 bases not matched to a gene. CDR3 coding DNA: TGTGCCAGCAGCCCTAGGACAGGGGTGTACGAGCAGTACTTC. Amino acid sequence: CASSPRTGVYEQYF.

The V and J genes are TRBV27 and TRBJ1-3; possibly TRBD1 for D (6 bases). Germline V CDR1 and CDR2: MNHEY, SMNVEV (reference sequence). The V end was cut by 4 bases, the J end by 4 bases, with 14 bases between. This CDR3 is built from 15 residues. Written as DNA, the CDR3 is TGTGCCAGCAGTTCCACGGTGGGGGGCGGAAACACCATATATTTT. Translating gives CASSSTVGGGNTIYF.

The genes are TRBV19 and TRBJ1-1; D is unclear. There are 13 residues in the CDR3. Per germline, CDR1 LNHDA and CDR2 SQIVND (reference sequence). Trimming cost V 1 base and J 5 bases, with 8 bases left between them. The CDR3 loop reads CASSIVSSTEAFF. The CDR3 bases are TGTGCCAGTAGTATAGTATCCTCAACTGAAGCTTTCTTT.

CDR3 residues: CASSLNGNTIYF. The DNA of the CDR3 is TGTGCCAGCAGCTTAAACGGAAACACCATATATTTT. The chain joins TRBV7-9 to TRBJ1-3; D unresolved. Trimming removed 2 bases at V and 4 bases at J, with 3 bases between. Germline CDR1 is SEHNR and CDR2 is FQNEAQ (reference sequence). The CDR3 covers 12 residues.

Here the CDR3 DNA reads TGTGCCAGCAGTTTCTCATATTACAATGAGCAGTTCTTC. Its protein product is CASSFSYYNEQFF. This chain links TRBV27 with TRBJ2-1; D ambiguous. CDR1 and CDR2 (germline): MNHEY, SMNVEV (reference sequence). The CDR3 sequence is 13 residues long. The V gene lost 3 bases and the J gene lost 4 bases, with 7 bases spanning the gap.

V usage is TRBV9 and J usage is TRBJ2-3; 9 bases line up with TRBD2. The germline gives CDR1 SGDLS, CDR2 YYNGEE. The length of the CDR3 is 17 residues. The V gene end was trimmed by 3 bases and the J gene end by 2 bases; junction bases not matched to a gene: 10. CDR3: CASSGPLAGVPTDTQYF. CDR3 DNA sequence: TGTGCCAGCAGCGGACCCTTAGCGGGAGTCCCCACAGATACGCAGTATTTT.

The chain has TRBV27 and TRBJ1-1, with D hard to call. The CDR3 extends over 13 amino acids. Germline V gene sequence: CDR1 MNHEY, CDR2 SMNVEV (reference sequence). Between the trimmed V and J ends, which lost 5 bases and 3 bases, there was a span of 10 bases. CDR3 bases: TGTGCCAGCAGTCCAGGACGGTACACTGAAGCTTTCTTT. This translates into CASSPGRYTEAFF.

The V gene is TRBV18, the J gene TRBJ2-7; D might be TRBD2 (6 bases). This CDR3 contains 12 residues. V was pared by 3 bases and J by 3 bases, with 6 bases between. The germline V gene encodes CDR1 KGHSH and CDR2 LQKENI. In DNA form, the CDR3 reads TGTGCCAGCTCACCGGACTACTACGAGCAGTACTTC. It encodes CASSPDYYEQYF.

V gene TRBV6-5 combines with J gene TRBJ2-7, with D possibly matching TRBD1 (6 bases). V was trimmed by 5 bases and J by 7 bases, leaving 18 bases between them. Germline V lookup: CDR1 MNHEY, CDR2 SVGAGI. This CDR3 has 14 residues. The CDR3 DNA reads TGTGCCAGCAGTCCATCGGACAGTTTGCGGGAGCAGTACTTC. Translated, it gives CASSPSDSLREQYF.

The genes are TRBV28 and TRBJ2-6, with D possibly matching TRBD2 (5 bases). Per the germline V gene, CDR1 is MDHEN and CDR2 is SYDVKM. CDR3 length: 16 residues. The ends were cut back, 6 bases at V and 2 bases at J, with 14 bases in the middle. Here the CDR3 reads CASRGARAAGANVLTF. CDR3 nucleotides: TGTGCCAGCAGGGGAGCTCGGGCGGCTGGGGCCAACGTCCTGACTTTC.

The rearrangement uses TRBV28 and TRBJ1-5; D uncertain. V lost 5 bases, J lost 7 bases, and 15 bases lay in between. Germline assignment: CDR1 MDHEN and CDR2 SYDVKM. This CDR3 contains 14 residues. CDR3 nucleotides: TGTGCCAGCAGTCTCCGAACGCTAGGACAGCCCCAGCATTTT. It yields the protein CASSLRTLGQPQHF.

The V and J genes are TRBV19 and TRBJ2-7, with a weak D call TRBD1 (6 bases). This CDR3 comprises 15 residues. V was trimmed by 0 bases and J by 1 base, leaving 10 bases between them. In germline, CDR1 is LNHDA, CDR2 SQIVND (reference sequence). CDR3 sequence reads: CASSIEDSGSYEQYF. In DNA, the CDR3 is TGTGCCAGTAGTATAGAGGACAGCGGTTCCTACGAGCAGTACTTC.

The chain has TRBV19 and TRBJ1-2, with 7 nucleotides matching TRBD1. The ends lost 3 bases at V and 1 base at J; junction bases unmatched: 8. The CDR3 spans 16 residues. Looked up from germline, CDR1 is LNHDA and CDR2 is SQIVND (reference sequence). CDR3 loop: CASSMVEGDSNYGYTF. CDR3 sequence (DNA): TGTGCCAGTAGTATGGTTGAAGGGGACAGTAACTATGGCTACACCTTC.

This clone was counted only a few times. The chain carries TRBV7-9 and TRBJ1-5, with 8 bases fitting TRBD1. Trimming cost V 4 bases and J 0 bases; bases outside gene matches: 2. CDR3 length equals 15 residues. Germline V gene sequence: CDR1 SEHNR, CDR2 FQNEAQ (reference sequence). CDR3 sequence reads: CASSSGQGSNQPQHF. The CDR3 nucleotides are TGTGCCAGCAGCTCCGGACAGGGTAGCAATCAGCCCCAGCATTTT.

This clone has a single count. Here the CDR3 DNA reads TGTGCCAGCAGTTACAGACAGGCCATGAACACTGAAGCTTTCTTT. Translating it yields CASSYRQAMNTEAFF. J is TRBJ1-1 and V is TRBV14; the D gene is possibly TRBD1 (6 bases). The V end lost 6 bases, the J end lost 0 bases, and 14 bases lay between the germline ends. The CDR3 consists of 15 residues. The germline gives CDR1 SGHDN, CDR2 FVKESK.

This clone qualifies as medium-sized (0.01 to 0.1%). The CDR3 here is CASSQDLRDRLGYTF. CDR3 bases: TGCGCCAGCAGCCAAGATCTAAGGGACCGCCTGGGCTACACCTTC. This chain uses TRBV4-3 with TRBJ1-2; perhaps TRBD1 as D (5 bases). CDR3 length equals 15 residues. The V end was cut by 0 bases, the J end by 8 bases, with 16 bases between. CDR1 is LGHNA and CDR2 is YSLEER in the germline V gene.

This chain links TRBV6-5 with TRBJ2-7, with D tentatively TRBD1 or TRBD2 (6 bases each). This CDR3 comprises 15 residues. Germline loops: CDR1 MNHEY, CDR2 SVGAGI. V was pared by 5 bases and J by 4 bases, with 18 bases between. This chain's CDR3 is CASSPRREGGYEQYF. CDR3 sequence (DNA): TGTGCCAGCAGTCCCCGGAGGGAAGGGGGTTACGAGCAGTACTTC.

This chain links TRBV16 with TRBJ2-1; 10 bases match TRBD1. J lost 0 bases, V lost 0 bases, and 11 bases had no gene match. This CDR3 is built from 20 residues. Germline assignment: CDR1 KGHSY and CDR2 FQNENV. The CDR3 DNA is TGTGCCAGCAGCCAATCGGGGGGACAGGGGTATACGAGCTCCTACAATGAGCAGTTCTTC. This codes for CASSQSGGQGYTSSYNEQFF.

The chain is built from TRBV4-1 and TRBJ2-2; D unclear. The CDR3 is 14 residues long. Trimming removed 8 bases from V and 2 bases from J, with 12 bases in between. Germline lookup yields CDR1 MGHRA and CDR2 YSYEKL. This chain's CDR3 is CASRLEVNTGELFF. As DNA, the CDR3 is TGCGCCAGCCGCCTTGAGGTTAACACCGGGGAGCTGTTTTTT.

This clone was detected only a few times. The chain combines TRBV19 with TRBJ1-5; 8 bases fit TRBD1. Germline V gene sequence: CDR1 LNHDA, CDR2 SQIVND (reference sequence). With 9 bases clipped from V and 4 bases from J, the junction kept 8 bases outside the gene matches. The CDR3 is 14 amino acids. The CDR3 nucleotides are TGTGCCAGCGAGTTACAGGGGGGGAATCAGCCCCAGCATTTT. Translating it yields CASELQGGNQPQHF.

V gene TRBV6-1 combines with J gene TRBJ2-7; no clear D gene. In germline, CDR1 is MNHNS, CDR2 SASEGT. This CDR3 contains 12 residues. Between the trimmed V and J ends, which lost 1 base and 4 bases, there was a span of 5 bases. CDR3 sequence: CASSEGWYEQYF. CDR3 DNA sequence: TGTGCCAGCAGTGAAGGATGGTACGAGCAGTACTTC.

J is TRBJ2-5 and V is TRBV5-6; D ambiguous. The J call is in doubt because the DNA end fits TRBJ2-7 better. CDR1 SGHDT and CDR2 YYEEEE come from the germline V gene. The length of the CDR3 is 14 residues. As DNA, the CDR3 is TGTGCCAGCAACCGCCAGGTAGGGATGTACGAGCAGTACTTC. Protein sequence: CASNRQVGMYEQYF.

DNA for the CDR3: TGCGCCAGCAGCCCCCGACTAGCGGCCCTCAGCTCCTACGAGCAGTACTTC. It yields the protein CASSPRLAALSSYEQYF. The chain links TRBV4-3 to TRBJ2-7; 9 bases are shared with TRBD2. Germline assignment: CDR1 LGHNA and CDR2 YSLEER. The length of the CDR3 is 17 residues. V was pared by 4 bases and J by 0 bases, with 10 bases of the junction left unmatched.

The rearrangement joins TRBV27 to TRBJ2-1, with D maybe TRBD2 (6 bases). The CDR3 runs to 15 residues. Germline V gene lookup returns CDR1 MNHEY and CDR2 SMNVEV (reference sequence). V lost 3 bases to trimming and J lost 1 base, with 10 bases between them. The CDR3 DNA reads TGTGCCAGCAGTTTGTTTGGAGGGTCCTACAATGAGCAGTTCTTC. It specifies CASSLFGGSYNEQFF.